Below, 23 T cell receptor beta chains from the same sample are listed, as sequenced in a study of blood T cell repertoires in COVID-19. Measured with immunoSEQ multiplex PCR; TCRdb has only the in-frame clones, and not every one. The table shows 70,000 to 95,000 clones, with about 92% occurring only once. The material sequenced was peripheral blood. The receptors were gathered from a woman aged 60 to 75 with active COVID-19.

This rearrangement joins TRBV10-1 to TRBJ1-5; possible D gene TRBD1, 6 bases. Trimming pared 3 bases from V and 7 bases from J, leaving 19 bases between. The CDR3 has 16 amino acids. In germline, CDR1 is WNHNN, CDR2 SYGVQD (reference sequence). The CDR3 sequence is CASSDPGQHPRQPQHF. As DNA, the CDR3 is TGCGCCAGCAGTGACCCCGGACAGCATCCAAGACAGCCCCAGCATTTT.

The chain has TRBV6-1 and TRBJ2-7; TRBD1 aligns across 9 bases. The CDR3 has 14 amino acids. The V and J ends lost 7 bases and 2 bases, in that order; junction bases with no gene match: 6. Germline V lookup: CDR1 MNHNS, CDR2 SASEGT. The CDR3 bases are TGTGCCAGCAAGGGGGGGACAGGGACCTACGAGCAGTACTTC. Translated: CASKGGTGTYEQYF.

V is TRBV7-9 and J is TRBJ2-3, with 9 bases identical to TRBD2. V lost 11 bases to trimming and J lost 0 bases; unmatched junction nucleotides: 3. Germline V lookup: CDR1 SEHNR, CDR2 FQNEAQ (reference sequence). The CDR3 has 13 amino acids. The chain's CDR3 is CAGSGGSTDTQYF. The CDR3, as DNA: TGTGCCGGTAGCGGGGGAAGCACAGATACGCAGTATTTT.

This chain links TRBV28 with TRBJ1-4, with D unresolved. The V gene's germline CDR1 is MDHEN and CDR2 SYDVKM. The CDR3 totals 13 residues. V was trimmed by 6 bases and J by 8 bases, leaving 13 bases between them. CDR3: CASSPGPGEKLFF. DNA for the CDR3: TGTGCCAGCAGCCCCGGACCGGGGGAAAAACTGTTTTTT.

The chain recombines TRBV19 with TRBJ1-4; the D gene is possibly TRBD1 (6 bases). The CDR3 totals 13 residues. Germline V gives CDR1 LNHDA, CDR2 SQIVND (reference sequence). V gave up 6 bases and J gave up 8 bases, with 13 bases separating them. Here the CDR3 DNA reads TGTGCCAGTAGAGCCGGGACACCCGAAAAACTGTTTTTT. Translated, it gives CASRAGTPEKLFF.

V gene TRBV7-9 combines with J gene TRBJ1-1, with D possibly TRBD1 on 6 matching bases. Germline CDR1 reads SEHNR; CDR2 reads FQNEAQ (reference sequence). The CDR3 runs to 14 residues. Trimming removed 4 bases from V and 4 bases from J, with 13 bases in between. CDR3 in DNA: TGTGCCAGCAGCTCATCACAGGGAACCACTGAAGCTTTCTTT. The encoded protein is CASSSSQGTTEAFF. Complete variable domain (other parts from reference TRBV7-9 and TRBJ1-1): DTGVSQNPRHKITKRGQNVTFRCDPISEHNRLYWYRQTLGQGPEFLTYFQNEAQLEKSRLLSDRFSAERPKGSFSTLEIQRTEQGDSAMYLCASSSSQGTTEAFFGQGTRLTVV.

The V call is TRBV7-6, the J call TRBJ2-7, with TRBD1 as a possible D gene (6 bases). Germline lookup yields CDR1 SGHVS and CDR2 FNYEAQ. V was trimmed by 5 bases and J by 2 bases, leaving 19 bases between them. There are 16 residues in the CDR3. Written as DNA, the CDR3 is TGTGCCAGCAGCCTTAGCAGTCTCCAGGGGACCTACGAGCAGTACTTC. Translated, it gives CASSLSSLQGTYEQYF.

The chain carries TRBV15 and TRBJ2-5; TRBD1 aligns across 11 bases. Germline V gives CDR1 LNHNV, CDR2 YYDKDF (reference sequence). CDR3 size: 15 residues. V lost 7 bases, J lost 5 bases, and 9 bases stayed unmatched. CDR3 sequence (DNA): TGTGCCACCACCGGGACAGGGGGTTCGCGCGAGACCCAGTACTTC. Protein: CATTGTGGSRETQYF.

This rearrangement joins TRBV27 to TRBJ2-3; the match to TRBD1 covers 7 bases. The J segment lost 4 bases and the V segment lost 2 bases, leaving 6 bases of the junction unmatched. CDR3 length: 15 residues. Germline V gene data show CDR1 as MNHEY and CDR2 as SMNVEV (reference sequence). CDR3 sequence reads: CASSLVRGRADTQYF. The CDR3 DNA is TGTGCCAGCAGTTTAGTCAGGGGGAGAGCAGATACGCAGTATTTT.

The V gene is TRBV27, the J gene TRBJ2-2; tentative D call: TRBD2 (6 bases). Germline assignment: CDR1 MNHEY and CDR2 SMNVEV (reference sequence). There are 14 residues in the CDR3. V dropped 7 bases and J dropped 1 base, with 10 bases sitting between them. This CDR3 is CASKASVNTGELFF. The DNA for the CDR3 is TGTGCCAGCAAGGCTAGCGTGAACACCGGGGAGCTGTTTTTT.

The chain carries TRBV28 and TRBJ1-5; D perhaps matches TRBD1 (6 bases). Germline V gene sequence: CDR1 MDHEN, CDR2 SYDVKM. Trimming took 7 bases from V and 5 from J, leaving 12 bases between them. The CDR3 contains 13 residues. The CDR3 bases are TGTGCCAGCACCGGGACACCAGATCAGCCCCAGCATTTT. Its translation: CASTGTPDQPQHF.

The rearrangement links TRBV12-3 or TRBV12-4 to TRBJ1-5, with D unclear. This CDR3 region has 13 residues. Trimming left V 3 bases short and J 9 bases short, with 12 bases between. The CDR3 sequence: CASSLHPLRPQHF. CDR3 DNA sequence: TGTGCCAGCAGTTTGCACCCGCTACGGCCCCAGCATTTT.

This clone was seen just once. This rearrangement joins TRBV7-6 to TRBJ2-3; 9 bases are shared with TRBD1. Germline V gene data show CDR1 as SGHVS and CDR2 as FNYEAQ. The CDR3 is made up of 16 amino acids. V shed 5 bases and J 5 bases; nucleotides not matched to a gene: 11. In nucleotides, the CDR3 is TGTGCCAGCAGCCTCCGGGCACAGGGGGCCATAGATACGCAGTATTTT. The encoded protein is CASSLRAQGAIDTQYF.

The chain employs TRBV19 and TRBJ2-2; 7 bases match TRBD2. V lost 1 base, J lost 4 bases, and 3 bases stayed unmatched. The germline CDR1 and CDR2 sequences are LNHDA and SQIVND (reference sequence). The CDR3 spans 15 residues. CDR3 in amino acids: CASSIAGGSTGELFF. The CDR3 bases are TGTGCCAGTAGTATAGCGGGAGGTAGCACCGGGGAGCTGTTTTTT.

The CDR3 DNA reads as TGTGCCAGCCTGGACGGGAACACAGATACGCAGTATTTT. Its protein is CASLDGNTDTQYF. J is TRBJ2-3 and V is TRBV19; D perhaps matches TRBD2 (5 bases). V was clipped by 9 bases and J by 2 bases, with 12 bases between them. The CDR3 extends over 13 amino acids. Per the germline V gene, CDR1 is LNHDA and CDR2 is SQIVND (reference sequence).

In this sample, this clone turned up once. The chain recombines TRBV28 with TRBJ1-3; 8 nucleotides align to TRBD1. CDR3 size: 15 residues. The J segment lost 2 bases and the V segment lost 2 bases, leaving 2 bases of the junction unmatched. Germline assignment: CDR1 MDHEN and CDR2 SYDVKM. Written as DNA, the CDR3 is TGTGCCAGCAGTTTACCAGGGGGCCCTGGAAACACCATATATTTT. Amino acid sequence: CASSLPGGPGNTIYF.

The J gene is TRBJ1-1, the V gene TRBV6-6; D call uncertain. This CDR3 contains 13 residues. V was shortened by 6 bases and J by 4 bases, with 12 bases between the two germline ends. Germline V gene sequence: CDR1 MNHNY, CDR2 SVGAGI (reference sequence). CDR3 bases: TGTGCCAGCAGCCCGAGAGAGTCCACTGAAGCTTTCTTT. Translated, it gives CASSPRESTEAFF.

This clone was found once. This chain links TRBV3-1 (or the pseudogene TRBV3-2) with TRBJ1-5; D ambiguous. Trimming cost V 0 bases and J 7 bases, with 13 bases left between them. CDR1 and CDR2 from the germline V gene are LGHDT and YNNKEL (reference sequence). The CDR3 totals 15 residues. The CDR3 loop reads CASSQDLEGGQPQHF. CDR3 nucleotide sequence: TGTGCCAGCAGCCAAGATCTGGAGGGTGGACAGCCCCAGCATTTT.

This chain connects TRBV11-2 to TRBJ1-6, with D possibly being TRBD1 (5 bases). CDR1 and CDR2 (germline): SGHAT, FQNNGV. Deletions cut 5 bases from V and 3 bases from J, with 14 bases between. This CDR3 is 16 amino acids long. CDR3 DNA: TGTGCCAGCAGCCCTCAGGGAAGGGTCTATAATTCACCCCTCCACTTT. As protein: CASSPQGRVYNSPLHF.

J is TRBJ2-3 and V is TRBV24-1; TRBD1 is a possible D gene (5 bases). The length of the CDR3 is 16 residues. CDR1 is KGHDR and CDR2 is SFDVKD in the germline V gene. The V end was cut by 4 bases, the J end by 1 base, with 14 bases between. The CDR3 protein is CATSDTATDGTDTQYF. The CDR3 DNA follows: TGTGCCACCAGTGACACCGCGACAGACGGCACAGATACGCAGTATTTT.

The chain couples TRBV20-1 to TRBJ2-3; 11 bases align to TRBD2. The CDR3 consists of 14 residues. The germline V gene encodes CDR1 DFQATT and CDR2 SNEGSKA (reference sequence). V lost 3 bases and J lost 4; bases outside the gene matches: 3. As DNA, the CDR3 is TGCAGTGCTAGTAGCGGGAGGGCTGCAGATACGCAGTATTTT. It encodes CSASSGRAADTQYF.

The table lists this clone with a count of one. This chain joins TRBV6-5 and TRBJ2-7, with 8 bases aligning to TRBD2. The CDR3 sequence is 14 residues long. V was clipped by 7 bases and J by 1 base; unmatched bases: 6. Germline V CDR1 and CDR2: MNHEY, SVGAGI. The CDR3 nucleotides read TGTGCCAGCATCGTAGCGGGACGGTCCTACGAGCAGTACTTC. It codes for CASIVAGRSYEQYF.

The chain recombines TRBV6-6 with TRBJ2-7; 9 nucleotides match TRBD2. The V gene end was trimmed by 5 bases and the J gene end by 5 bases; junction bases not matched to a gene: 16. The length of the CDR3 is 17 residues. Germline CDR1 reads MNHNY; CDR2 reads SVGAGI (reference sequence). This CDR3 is CASSHRGGTSRSHEQYF. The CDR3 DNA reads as TGTGCCAGCAGTCACCGAGGCGGGACTAGCAGGAGTCACGAGCAGTACTTC.